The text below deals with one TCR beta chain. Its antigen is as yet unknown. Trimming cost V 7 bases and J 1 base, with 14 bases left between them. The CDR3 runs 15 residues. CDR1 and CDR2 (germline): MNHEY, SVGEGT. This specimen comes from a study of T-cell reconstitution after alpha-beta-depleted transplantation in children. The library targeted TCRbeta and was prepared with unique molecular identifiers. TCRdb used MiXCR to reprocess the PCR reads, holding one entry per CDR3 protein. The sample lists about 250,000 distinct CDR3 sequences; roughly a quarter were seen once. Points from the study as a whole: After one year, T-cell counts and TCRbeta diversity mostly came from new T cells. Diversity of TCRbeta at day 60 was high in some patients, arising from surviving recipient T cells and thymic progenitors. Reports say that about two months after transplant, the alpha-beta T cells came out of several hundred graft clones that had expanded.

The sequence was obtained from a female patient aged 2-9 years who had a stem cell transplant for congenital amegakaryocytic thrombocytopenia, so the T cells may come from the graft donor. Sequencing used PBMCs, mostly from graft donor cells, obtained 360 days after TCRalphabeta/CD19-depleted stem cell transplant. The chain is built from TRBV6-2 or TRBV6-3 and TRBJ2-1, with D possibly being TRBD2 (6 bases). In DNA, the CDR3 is TGTGCCAGCACCCCCGACGGGAGTTCCTACAATGAGCAGTTCTTC. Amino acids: CASTPDGSSYNEQFF.